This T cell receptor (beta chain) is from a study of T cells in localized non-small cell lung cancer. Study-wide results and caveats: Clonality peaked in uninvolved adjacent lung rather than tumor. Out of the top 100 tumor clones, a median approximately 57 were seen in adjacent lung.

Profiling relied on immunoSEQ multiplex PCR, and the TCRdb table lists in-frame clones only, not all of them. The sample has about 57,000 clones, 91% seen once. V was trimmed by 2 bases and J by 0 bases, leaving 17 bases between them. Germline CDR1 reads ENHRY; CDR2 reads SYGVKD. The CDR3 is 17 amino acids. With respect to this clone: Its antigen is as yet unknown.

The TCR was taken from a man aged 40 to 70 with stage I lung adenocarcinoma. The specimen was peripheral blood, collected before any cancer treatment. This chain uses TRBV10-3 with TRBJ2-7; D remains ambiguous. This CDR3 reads CAISEASGQVISYEQYF. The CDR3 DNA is TGTGCCATCAGTGAGGCGAGTGGCCAGGTGATCTCCTACGAGCAGTACTTC.